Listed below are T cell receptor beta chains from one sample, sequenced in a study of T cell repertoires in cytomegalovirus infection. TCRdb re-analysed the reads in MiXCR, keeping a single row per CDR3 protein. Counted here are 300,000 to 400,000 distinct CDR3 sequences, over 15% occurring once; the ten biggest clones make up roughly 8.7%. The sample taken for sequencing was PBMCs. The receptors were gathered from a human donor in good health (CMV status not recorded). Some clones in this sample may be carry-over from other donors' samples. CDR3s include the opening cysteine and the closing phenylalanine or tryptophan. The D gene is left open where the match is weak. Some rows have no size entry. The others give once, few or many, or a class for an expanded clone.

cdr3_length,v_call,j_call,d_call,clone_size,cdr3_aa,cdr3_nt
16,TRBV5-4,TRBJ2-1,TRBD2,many,CASSFRLAGKYNEQFF,TGTGCCAGCAGCTTTCGGTTAGCGGGTAAATACAATGAGCAGTTCTTC
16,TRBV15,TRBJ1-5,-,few,CATSREEGVSNQPQHF,TGTGCCACCAGCAGAGAAGAGGGGGTGAGCAATCAGCCCCAGCATTTT
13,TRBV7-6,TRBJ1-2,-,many,CASSPPGGGGYTF,TGTGCCAGCAGCCCTCCGGGGGGAGGTGGCTACACCTTC
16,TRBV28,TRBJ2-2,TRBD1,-,CASSFRQGASTGELFF,TGTGCCAGCAGTTTCAGGCAGGGGGCTTCTACCGGGGAGCTGTTTTTT
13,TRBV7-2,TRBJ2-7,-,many,CASSLEPGAEQYF,TGTGCCAGCAGCCTAGAACCAGGGGCTGAGCAGTACTTC
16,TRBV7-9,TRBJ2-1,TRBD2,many,CASSLLAGARNDEQFF,TGTGCCAGCAGCTTACTAGCGGGGGCCCGGAATGATGAGCAGTTCTTC
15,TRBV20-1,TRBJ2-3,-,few,CSARFRLSPTDTQYF,TGCAGTGCTAGATTCAGACTTTCCCCCACAGATACGCAGTATTTT
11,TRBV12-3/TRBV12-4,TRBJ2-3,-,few,CASRETDTQYF,TGTGCCAGCCGAGAGACAGATACGCAGTATTTT
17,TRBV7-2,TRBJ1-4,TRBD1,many,CASSLFLGRTGSEKLFF,TGTGCCAGCAGCTTATTCCTCGGTCGGACAGGGAGCGAAAAACTGTTTTTT
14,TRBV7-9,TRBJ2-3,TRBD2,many,CASSPGTTSDTQYF,TGTGCCAGCAGCCCCGGGACTACTTCAGATACGCAGTATTTT
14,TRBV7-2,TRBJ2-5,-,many,CASSFLGGQETQYF,TGTGCCAGCAGCTTTTTGGGCGGGCAAGAGACCCAGTACTTC
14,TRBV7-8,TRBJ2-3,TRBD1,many,CASSSEGASDTQYF,TGTGCCAGCAGCTCTGAGGGGGCGTCAGATACGCAGTATTTT
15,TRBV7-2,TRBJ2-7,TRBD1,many,CASSLGRGQRYEQYF,TGTGCCAGCAGCTTAGGACGGGGACAGCGGTACGAGCAGTACTTC
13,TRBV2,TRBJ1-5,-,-,CASSERGPQPQHF,TGTGCCAGCAGTGAGAGGGGACCGCAGCCCCAGCATTTT
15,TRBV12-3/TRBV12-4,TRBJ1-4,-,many,CASSSIGATNEKLFF,TGTGCCAGCAGCTCGATCGGGGCAACTAATGAAAAACTGTTTTTT
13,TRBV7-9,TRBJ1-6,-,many,CASSLRTLSPLHF,TGTGCCAGCAGCTTACGAACGTTATCACCCCTCCACTTT
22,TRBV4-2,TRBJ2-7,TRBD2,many,CASSQDLRSGTSGTGALDEQYF,TGTGCCAGCAGCCAAGACTTACGTTCCGGGACTAGCGGAACGGGGGCGCTGGACGAGCAGTACTTC
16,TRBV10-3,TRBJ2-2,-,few,CAISGLGSGHTGELFF,TGTGCCATCAGTGGGCTCGGTTCAGGACACACCGGGGAGCTGTTTTTT
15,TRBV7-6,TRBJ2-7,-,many,CASSPYHTESYEQYF,TGTGCCAGCAGCCCCTACCATACGGAATCCTACGAGCAGTACTTC
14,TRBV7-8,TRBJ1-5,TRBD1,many,CASSFTGDNQPQHF,TGTGCCAGCAGCTTCACAGGGGACAATCAGCCCCAGCATTTT
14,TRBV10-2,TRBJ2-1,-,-,CASSESSKAGEQFF,TGCGCCAGCAGTGAGTCCTCTAAGGCGGGTGAGCAGTTCTTC
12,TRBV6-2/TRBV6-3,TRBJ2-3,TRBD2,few,CASSSRTSMQYF,TGTGCCAGCAGTTCAAGGACTAGCATGCAGTATTTT